These 31 T cell receptor beta chains share one sample of origin, sequenced in a study of human T cells and chemical hapten exposure (dated by TCRdb to the early 2020s). Library preparation used RACE. The sample was run on a NextSeq 500. In TCRdb, the public reads were trimmed at Q25 with fastp and aligned with MiXCR, with productive beta chains retained. Identical CDR3 protein sequences are pooled into one entry, listed with their most common genes and DNA. This sample comprises approximately 110,000 distinct CDR3 sequences, 8% to 13% of them detected only once. The top ten clones comprise 3.5% of the sample. What the time point label conveys for this sample: patch test 1, 2 weeks after DPC sensitization. Interpreted using the paper, the treatment or condition label stands for: therapeutic diphenylcyclopropenone sensitization with weekly scalp DPC. The sample here was whole blood, taken in connection with sensitization to the hapten diphenylcyclopropenone (DPC). These receptors were collected from a woman aged 40 to 50 with alopecia areata. Some clones in this sample may be carry-over from other donors' samples.

V usage is TRBV20-1 and J usage is TRBJ2-1; TRBD2 agrees at 10 bases. Germline trimming cut 3 bases from V and 5 bases from J; bases unmatched to any gene: 10. This CDR3 is 16 amino acids long. Germline CDR1 and CDR2: DFQATT and SNEGSKA (reference sequence). CDR3 residues: CSARPPQREGNNEQFF. CDR3 bases: TGCAGTGCTAGGCCCCCCCAGCGGGAGGGAAACAATGAGCAGTTCTTC.

The chain uses TRBV29-1 and TRBJ2-7; the match to TRBD1 covers 9 bases. This CDR3 comprises 11 residues. CDR1 and CDR2 from the germline V gene are SQVTM and ANQGSEA. The V gene end was trimmed by 8 bases and the J gene end by 3 bases; junction bases not matched to a gene: 2. CDR3 bases: TGCAGCACGACAGGGGGCTACGAGCAGTACTTC. This sequence encodes CSTTGGYEQYF.

This clonotype has a handful of counts. The chain recombines TRBV6-6 with TRBJ2-3; TRBD2 is a possible D gene (5 bases). This CDR3 comprises 15 residues. Germline V gives CDR1 MNHNY, CDR2 SVGAGI (reference sequence). V shed 6 bases and J shed 0 bases, with 13 bases lying between them. The CDR3 DNA follows: TGTGCCAGCAGCCTGGATCAGCGGAGCACAGATACGCAGTATTTT. Translated, it gives CASSLDQRSTDTQYF.

This clonotype was seen many times. One end of the junction is discordant with germline, which a read error may explain. The chain links TRBV10-1 to TRBJ2-5; 7 nucleotides align to TRBD1. The V gene's germline CDR1 is WNHNN and CDR2 SYGVQD (reference sequence). This CDR3 has 13 amino acids. CDR3 DNA sequence: TGCGCCCCCTCACGGGACAGTGAAGAGGCCCAGTACTTC. Protein sequence: CAPSRDSEEAQYF.

The chain uses TRBV29-1 and TRBJ2-1; D is perhaps TRBD2 (6 bases). The CDR3 runs to 14 residues. The V end lost 1 base, the J end lost 7 bases, and 14 bases lay between the germline ends. The germline CDR1 and CDR2 sequences are SQVTM and ANQGSEA. The CDR3 nucleotides read TGCAGCGTTGAAGCGGGACTTGCAGTGAATGAGCAGTTCTTC. Its protein is CSVEAGLAVNEQFF.

The chain couples TRBV11-2 to TRBJ2-7; D is possibly TRBD1 or TRBD2 (5 bases each). Germline-derived CDR1 and CDR2 are SGHAT and FQNNGV. Deletions cut 2 bases from V and 6 bases from J, with 14 bases between. The CDR3 totals 14 residues. CDR3 loop: CASSLSSRAGEQYF. Here the CDR3 DNA reads TGTGCCAGCAGCTTATCGTCCAGGGCGGGCGAGCAGTACTTC.

This clonotype showed up many times. This chain connects TRBV28 to TRBJ2-7, with 14 positions matching TRBD2. V lost 2 bases to trimming and J lost 3 bases; unmatched junction nucleotides: 6. The V gene's germline CDR1 is MDHEN and CDR2 SYDVKM. The length of the CDR3 is 17 residues. CDR3 protein: CASSLLGLAGGRYEQYF. In nucleotides, the CDR3 is TGTGCCAGCAGTTTACTCGGACTAGCGGGAGGCCGCTACGAGCAGTACTTC.

This clonotype came up many times. This rearrangement joins TRBV12-3 or TRBV12-4 to TRBJ1-1; D might be TRBD1 (5 bases). The CDR3 covers 16 residues. Trimming cost V 5 bases and J 3 bases, with 19 bases left between them. Here the CDR3 reads CASSRSVLPGDTEAFF. The CDR3 nucleotides are TGTGCCAGCAGTAGATCCGTCCTCCCGGGGGACACTGAAGCTTTCTTT.

This clonotype was seen repeatedly, ten times or more. The chain carries TRBV12-3 or TRBV12-4 and TRBJ1-5, with a possible D match to TRBD1 (5 bases). This CDR3 is built from 15 residues. Deletions cut 8 bases from V and 6 bases from J, with 20 bases between. The CDR3: CASGRDVLGGQPQHF. CDR3 DNA: TGTGCCAGCGGCCGGGACGTCCTTGGAGGTCAGCCCCAGCATTTT.

At least ten counts were recorded for this clonotype. The V and J genes are TRBV20-1 and TRBJ2-3, with D possibly TRBD2 on 5 matching bases. Germline V gene sequence: CDR1 DFQATT, CDR2 SNEGSKA (reference sequence). This CDR3 contains 17 residues. V dropped 2 bases and J dropped 0 bases, with 18 bases sitting between them. CDR3 amino acids: CSARPAPRGPSTDTQYF. Written as DNA, the CDR3 is TGCAGTGCTAGACCAGCCCCTCGCGGGCCAAGCACAGATACGCAGTATTTT.

The table lists this clonotype with a few counts. The gene calls are TRBV7-2 and TRBJ2-3; D gene unclear. CDR3 length: 15 amino acids. The germline V and J ends were trimmed by 5 bases and 0 bases, with 12 bases remaining between them. Germline-derived CDR1 and CDR2 are SGHTA and FQGNSA. CDR3 sequence (DNA): TGTGCCAGCAGCCCGACTCCCGGGAGCACAGATACGCAGTATTTT. Translated: CASSPTPGSTDTQYF.

This clonotype was detected many times. The rearrangement links TRBV4-3 to TRBJ1-1, with 9 bases fitting TRBD1. There are 18 residues in the CDR3. Trimming removed 0 bases from V and 1 base from J; junction bases left unmatched: 9. Germline lookup yields CDR1 LGHNA and CDR2 YSLEER. The CDR3 sequence: CASSQDPPGQGGNTEAFF. DNA of the CDR3: TGCGCCAGCAGCCAAGACCCACCGGGACAGGGAGGGAACACTGAAGCTTTCTTT.

This clonotype was counted a few times. The chain couples TRBV7-2 to TRBJ2-3; D is uncertain. Germline V gene data show CDR1 as SGHTA and CDR2 as FQGNSA. This CDR3 is 13 amino acids long. The V and J ends lost 3 bases and 4 bases respectively, with 8 bases between them. The CDR3 coding sequence is TGTGCCAGCAGCTTTGCCCGGTCAGATACGCAGTATTTT. Translation gives CASSFARSDTQYF.

This clonotype was detected ten times or more. This sequence joins TRBV7-9 and TRBJ2-7, with 12 bases lining up with TRBD2. Losses at the gene ends were 8 bases for V and 1 base for J; bases not matched to a gene: 3. Germline V gives CDR1 SEHNR, CDR2 FQNEAQ (reference sequence). The CDR3 has 14 residues. Here the CDR3 DNA reads TGTGCCAGCTCTAGCGGGAGGGTTTCCTACGAGCAGTACTTC. Its protein product is CASSSGRVSYEQYF.

This clonotype was counted only a few times. The chain joins TRBV6-5 to TRBJ1-1, with a tentative D call TRBD1 (5 bases). Trimming took off 2 bases at V and 4 bases at J, with 11 bases between the two ends. Germline values: CDR1 MNHEY, CDR2 SVGAGI. The CDR3 is 14 amino acids. The CDR3 coding sequence is TGTGCCAGCAGTTACGGCAGGGTTGCCACTGAAGCTTTCTTT. Protein product: CASSYGRVATEAFF.

This clonotype was seen ten or more times. The chain has TRBV4-1 and TRBJ2-1; possibly TRBD2 for D (5 bases). CDR3 length: 13 residues. The V gene's germline CDR1 is MGHRA and CDR2 YSYEKL. V lost 4 bases, J lost 5 bases, and 9 bases lay in between. The CDR3 region is CASSPEGNNEQFF. Here the CDR3 DNA reads TGCGCCAGCAGCCCCGAGGGCAACAATGAGCAGTTCTTC.

This clonotype was observed many times. V is TRBV2 and J is TRBJ1-1, with D unresolved. The germline V gene encodes CDR1 SNHLY and CDR2 FYNNEI. V lost 4 bases to trimming and J lost 4 bases, with 19 bases between them. The CDR3 runs to 16 residues. CDR3 region: CASSVWTFTGGTEAFF. DNA for the CDR3: TGTGCCAGCAGTGTATGGACCTTCACGGGTGGCACTGAAGCTTTCTTT.

This clonotype was counted only a few times. V gene TRBV12-5 combines with J gene TRBJ1-1; D not certain. The CDR3 extends over 16 amino acids. CDR1 LGHNT and CDR2 FRNRAP come from the germline V gene. Trimming removed 0 bases at V and 0 bases at J, with 11 bases between. The CDR3 is CASGLVSGRVNTEAFF. CDR3 DNA sequence: TGTGCTAGTGGTTTGGTATCGGGCCGGGTGAACACTGAAGCTTTCTTT.

At least ten counts were recorded for this clonotype. This rearrangement joins TRBV9 to TRBJ2-7, with D tentatively TRBD2 (6 bases). CDR3 size: 14 residues. Trimming cost V 0 bases and J 6 bases, with 13 bases left between them. Germline V lookup: CDR1 SGDLS, CDR2 YYNGEE. The CDR3 region is CASSVGVVGGEQYF. Here the CDR3 DNA reads TGTGCCAGCAGCGTAGGAGTTGTGGGAGGCGAGCAGTACTTC.

The gene calls are TRBV7-2 and TRBJ2-1, with D uncertain. Trimming pared 5 bases from V and 7 bases from J, leaving 15 bases between. The CDR3 has 14 residues. Germline V lookup: CDR1 SGHTA, CDR2 FQGNSA. For the CDR3, the DNA is TGTGCCAGCAGCCGAACCTTTGGGCAAAATGAGCAGTTCTTC. Translated: CASSRTFGQNEQFF.

This clonotype was counted at least ten times. V gene TRBV7-8 combines with J gene TRBJ2-2, with TRBD2 as a possible D gene (7 bases). Germline CDR1 SGHVS, CDR2 FQNEAQ. The V and J ends lost 2 bases and 6 bases respectively, with 19 bases between them. This CDR3 has 17 amino acids. The chain's CDR3 is CASSLYGRGGVPGELFF. CDR3 in DNA: TGTGCCAGCAGCTTATATGGTCGAGGGGGGGTCCCCGGGGAGCTGTTTTTT.

There are many counts of this clonotype. This chain uses TRBV7-9 with TRBJ1-5, with D uncertain. Trimming stripped 1 base from V and 3 bases from J, with 13 bases between. Per the germline V gene, CDR1 is SEHNR and CDR2 is FQNEAQ (reference sequence). The length of the CDR3 is 16 residues. CDR3 sequence reads: CASSLGGPNINQPQHF. DNA for the CDR3: TGTGCCAGCAGCTTAGGAGGCCCCAACATCAATCAGCCCCAGCATTTT. The full variable domain, completed using reference TRBV7-9 and TRBJ1-5, is DTGVSQNPRHKITKRGQNVTFRCDPISEHNRLYWYRQTLGQGPEFLTYFQNEAQLEKSRLLSDRFSAERPKGSFSTLEIQRTEQGDSAMYLCASSLGGPNINQPQHFGDGTRLSIL.

This clonotype has more than one count but fewer than ten. The V and J genes are TRBV4-1 and TRBJ1-1; D is possibly TRBD1 (5 bases). This CDR3 has 16 amino acids. Germline V lookup: CDR1 MGHRA, CDR2 YSYEKL. V was pared by 0 bases and J by 5 bases, with 16 bases between. DNA of the CDR3: TGCGCCAGCAGCCAAGATAGGGCCAGGGTGGGAACTGAAGCTTTCTTT. Encoded protein: CASSQDRARVGTEAFF.

This clonotype occurred many times. The chain carries TRBV4-3 and TRBJ1-6; tentatively, D is TRBD1 (5 bases). The CDR3 length is 15 residues. Germline CDR1 and CDR2: LGHNA and YSLEER. V was clipped by 8 bases and J by 5 bases, with 16 bases between them. Here the CDR3 reads CASAQGSADNSPLHF. CDR3 nucleotide sequence: TGCGCCAGCGCTCAGGGATCGGCGGATAATTCACCCCTCCACTTT.

This clonotype was recorded at least ten times. The CDR3 nucleotides read TGTGCCAGCAGCCCCCAAGGGGGGGCCCGTGGGGCCAACGTCCTGACTTTC. Its protein product is CASSPQGGARGANVLTF. V and J are TRBV7-3 and TRBJ2-6, with D possibly TRBD2 on 7 matching bases. This CDR3 spans 17 amino acids. CDR1 SGHTA and CDR2 FQGTGA come from the germline V gene. Trimming cost V 5 bases and J 3 bases, with 17 bases left between them.

This clonotype was detected only a few times. This chain links TRBV20-1 with TRBJ2-3, with D uncertain. The ends were cut back, 6 bases at V and 6 bases at J, with 10 bases in the middle. This CDR3 contains 11 residues. CDR1 is DFQATT, CDR2 SNEGSKA, per germline (reference sequence). CDR3 nucleotides: TGCAGTGCGTTAGCAGTGGATACGCAGTATTTT. This codes for CSALAVDTQYF.

The V gene is TRBV6-2 or TRBV6-3, the J gene TRBJ2-3; TRBD2 might be the D (6 bases). V was shortened by 6 bases and J by 4 bases, with 11 bases between the two germline ends. In germline, CDR1 is MNHEY, CDR2 SVGEGT. The CDR3 covers 13 residues. CDR3 nucleotide sequence: TGTGCCAGCAGCTCGAGGGAGGCAGATACGCAGTATTTT. Translated, it gives CASSSREADTQYF.

The chain is built from TRBV6-6 and TRBJ2-1, with 10 positions matching TRBD2. J gave up 7 bases and V 7 bases, and 7 bases lay outside the gene matches. The CDR3 has 14 residues. Germline-derived CDR1 and CDR2 are MNHNY and SVGAGI (reference sequence). CDR3 loop: CASTHSGGRNEQFF. The CDR3 coding sequence is TGTGCCAGCACGCATAGCGGGGGGAGGAATGAGCAGTTCTTC.

The chain employs TRBV4-1 and TRBJ2-6, with D tentatively TRBD1 (5 bases). CDR1 is MGHRA, CDR2 YSYEKL, per germline. There are 16 residues in the CDR3. The V end lost 2 bases, the J end lost 0 bases, and 8 bases lay between the germline ends. CDR3 nucleotides: TGCGCCAGCAGCCAATCCGACAGCTCTGGGGCCAACGTCCTGACTTTC. Protein: CASSQSDSSGANVLTF.

This clonotype was counted at least ten times. V gene TRBV3-1 combines with J gene TRBJ2-7; no reliable D call. Looked up from germline, CDR1 is LGHDT and CDR2 is YNNKEL (reference sequence). The CDR3 is made up of 15 amino acids. V was cut by 0 bases and J by 3 bases, with 12 bases left in between. In nucleotides, the CDR3 is TGTGCCAGCAGCCAAGACAGGCAGAGGTTCTACGAGCAGTACTTC. It translates to CASSQDRQRFYEQYF.

This clonotype was seen ten or more times. The CDR3 region has the DNA TGTGCCAGCGCCCCGCAACCTCAGGGGCGAGGGACCCAGTACTTC. The encoded protein is CASAPQPQGRGTQYF. The chain employs TRBV7-2 and TRBJ2-5, with D perhaps TRBD1 (6 bases). This CDR3 contains 15 residues. V was trimmed by 8 bases and J by 7 bases, leaving 23 bases between them. Germline loops: CDR1 SGHTA, CDR2 FQGNSA.